This TCR beta chain was observed in a study of T cells after yellow fever vaccination. Broader study findings: A faster peak, day 5 versus 15, was reached by the weaker secondary response. Most primary-vaccination clones reappeared after the booster (approximately 95% CD4, roughly 88% CD8).

CDR3 length: 14 amino acids. Trimming took off 1 base at V and 0 bases at J, with 10 bases between the two ends. Germline V gene lookup returns CDR1 DFQATT and CDR2 SNEGSKA (reference sequence). Template-switching 5'RACE yielded the TCR cDNA; a universal primer site and UMIs were added in the process. TCRdb recomputed calls from the 5' RACE reads with MiXCR, one row per CDR3 protein. This table has just under 600,000 distinct CDR3 sequences, less than 15% appearing once. In its sample, this clonotype was seen a few times. Its antigen is still unknown. This material consisted of PBMCs, taken on the day of the yellow fever booster vaccination. The chain is built from TRBV20-1 and TRBJ2-7; D possibly corresponds to TRBD1 (5 bases). The origin of this receptor is a young man who received the YFV17D yellow fever vaccine. CDR3 in DNA: TGCAGTGCTAGAGCCGAACAGGTCTCCTACGAGCAGTACTTC. Protein sequence: CSARAEQVSYEQYF.